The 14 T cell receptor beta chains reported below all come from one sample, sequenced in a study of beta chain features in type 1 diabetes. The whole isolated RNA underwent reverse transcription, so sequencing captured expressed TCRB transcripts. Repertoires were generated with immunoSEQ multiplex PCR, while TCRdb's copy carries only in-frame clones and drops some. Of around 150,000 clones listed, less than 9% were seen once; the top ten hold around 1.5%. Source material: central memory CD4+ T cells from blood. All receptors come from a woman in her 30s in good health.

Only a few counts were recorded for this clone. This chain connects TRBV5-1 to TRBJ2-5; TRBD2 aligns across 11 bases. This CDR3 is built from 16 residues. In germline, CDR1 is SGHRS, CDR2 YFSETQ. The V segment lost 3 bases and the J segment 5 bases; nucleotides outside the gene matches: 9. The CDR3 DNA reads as TGCGCCAGCAGCTCCGGGACTAGCGGCCTCACGGAGACCCAGTACTTC. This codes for CASSSGTSGLTETQYF.

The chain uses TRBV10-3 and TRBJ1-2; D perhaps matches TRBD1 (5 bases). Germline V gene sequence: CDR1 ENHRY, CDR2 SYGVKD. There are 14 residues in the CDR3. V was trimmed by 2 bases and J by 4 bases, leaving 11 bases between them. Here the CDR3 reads CAISEGEGLYGYTF. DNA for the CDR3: TGTGCCATCAGTGAGGGGGAGGGGCTCTATGGCTACACCTTC.

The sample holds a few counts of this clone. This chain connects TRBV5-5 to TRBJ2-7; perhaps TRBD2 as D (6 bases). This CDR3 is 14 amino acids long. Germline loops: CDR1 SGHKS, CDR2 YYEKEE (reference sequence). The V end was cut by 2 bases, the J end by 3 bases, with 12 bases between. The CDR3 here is CASSFGGEYYEQYF. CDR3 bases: TGTGCCAGCAGCTTCGGAGGGGAATACTACGAGCAGTACTTC. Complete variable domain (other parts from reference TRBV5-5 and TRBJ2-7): DAGVTQSPTHLIKTRGQQVTLRCSPISGHKSVSWYQQVLGQGPQFIFQYYEKEERGRGNFPDRFSARQFPNYSSELNVNALLLGDSALYLCASSFGGEYYEQYFGPGTRLTVT.

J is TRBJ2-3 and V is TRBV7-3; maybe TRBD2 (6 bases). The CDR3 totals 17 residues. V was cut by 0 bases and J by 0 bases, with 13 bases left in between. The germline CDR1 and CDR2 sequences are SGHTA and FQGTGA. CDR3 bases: TGTGCCAGCAGCTTAACAGGCGGGGTTGGGAGCACAGATACGCAGTATTTT. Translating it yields CASSLTGGVGSTDTQYF.

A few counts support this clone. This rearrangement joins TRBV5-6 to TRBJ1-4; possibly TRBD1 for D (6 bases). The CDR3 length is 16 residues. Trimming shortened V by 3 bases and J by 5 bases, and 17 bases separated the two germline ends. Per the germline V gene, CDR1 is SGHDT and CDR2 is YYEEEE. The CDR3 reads CASSSSFSDRNEKLFF. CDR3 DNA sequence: TGTGCCAGCAGCTCCTCTTTTTCGGACAGAAATGAAAAACTGTTTTTT.

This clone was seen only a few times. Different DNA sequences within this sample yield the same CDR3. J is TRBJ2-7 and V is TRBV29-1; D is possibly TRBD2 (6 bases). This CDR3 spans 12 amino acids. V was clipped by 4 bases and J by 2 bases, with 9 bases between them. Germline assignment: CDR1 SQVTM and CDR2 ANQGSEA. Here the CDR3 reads CSVGRGTYEQYF. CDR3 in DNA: TGCAGCGTTGGGCGGGGAACCTACGAGCAGTACTTC.

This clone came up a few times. The CDR3 bases are TGCGCCAGCAGCTTAGGACACGGCGGTGGCTCCTACGAGCAGTACTTC. Protein sequence: CASSLGHGGGSYEQYF. The genes are TRBV5-1 and TRBJ2-7; TRBD1 might be the D (5 bases). The CDR3 runs to 16 residues. The V end was cut by 2 bases, the J end by 0 bases, with 15 bases between. CDR1 SGHRS and CDR2 YFSETQ come from the germline V gene.

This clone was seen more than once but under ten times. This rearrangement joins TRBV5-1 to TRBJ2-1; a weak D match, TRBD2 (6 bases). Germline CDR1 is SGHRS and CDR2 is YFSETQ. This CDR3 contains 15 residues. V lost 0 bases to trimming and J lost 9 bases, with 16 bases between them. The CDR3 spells CASSLGRERNSEQFF. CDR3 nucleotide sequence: TGCGCCAGCAGCTTGGGACGGGAGCGCAATAGTGAGCAGTTCTTC.

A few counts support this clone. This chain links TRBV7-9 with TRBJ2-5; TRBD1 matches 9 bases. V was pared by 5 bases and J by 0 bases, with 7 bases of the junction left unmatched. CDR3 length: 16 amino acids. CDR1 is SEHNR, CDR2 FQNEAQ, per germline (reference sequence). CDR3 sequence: CASSITGGDHQETQYF. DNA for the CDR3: TGTGCCAGCAGCATCACAGGGGGCGACCACCAAGAGACCCAGTACTTC.

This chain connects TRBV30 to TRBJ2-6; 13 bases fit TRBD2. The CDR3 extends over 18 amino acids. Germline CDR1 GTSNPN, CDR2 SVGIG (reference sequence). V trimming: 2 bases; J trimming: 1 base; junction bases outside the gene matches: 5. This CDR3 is CAWSPGLAGPSGANVLTF. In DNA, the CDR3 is TGTGCCTGGAGTCCGGGACTAGCGGGGCCATCTGGGGCCAACGTCCTGACTTTC.

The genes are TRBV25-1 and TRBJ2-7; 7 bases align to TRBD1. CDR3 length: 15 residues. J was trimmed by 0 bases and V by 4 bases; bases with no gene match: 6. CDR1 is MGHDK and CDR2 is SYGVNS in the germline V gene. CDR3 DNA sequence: TGTGCCAGCAGTGGAACAGGGGATGACTCCTACGAGCAGTACTTC. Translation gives CASSGTGDDSYEQYF.

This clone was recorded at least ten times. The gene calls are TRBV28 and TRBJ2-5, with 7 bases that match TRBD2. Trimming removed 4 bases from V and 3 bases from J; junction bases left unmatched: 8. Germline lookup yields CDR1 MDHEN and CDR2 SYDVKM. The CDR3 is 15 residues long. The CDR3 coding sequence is TGTGCCAGCAGTTCCCCGGGGGAGGGGAAAGAGACCCAGTACTTC. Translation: CASSSPGEGKETQYF. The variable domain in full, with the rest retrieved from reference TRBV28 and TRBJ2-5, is DVKVTQSSRYLVKRTGEKVFLECVQDMDHENMFWYRQDPGLGLRLIYFSYDVKMKEKGDIPEGYSVSREKKERFSLILESASTNQTSMYLCASSSPGEGKETQYFGPGTRLLVL.

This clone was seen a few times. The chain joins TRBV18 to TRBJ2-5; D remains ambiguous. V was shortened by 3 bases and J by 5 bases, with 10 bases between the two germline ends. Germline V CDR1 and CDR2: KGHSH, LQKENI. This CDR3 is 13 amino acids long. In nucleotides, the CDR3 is TGTGCCAGCTCACCCTCCCTGGGCGAGACCCAGTACTTC. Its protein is CASSPSLGETQYF.

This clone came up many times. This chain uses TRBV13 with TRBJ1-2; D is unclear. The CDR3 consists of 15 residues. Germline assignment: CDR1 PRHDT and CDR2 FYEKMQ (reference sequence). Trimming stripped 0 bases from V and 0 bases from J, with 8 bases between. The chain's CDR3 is CASSLGGSANYGYTF. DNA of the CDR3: TGTGCCAGCAGCTTAGGTGGGAGCGCTAACTATGGCTACACCTTC.